This T cell receptor beta chain was sequenced in a study of blood T cell repertoires in COVID-19. Under the authors' procedure: Counts of nucleated cells, estimated from reference gene primer amplification, were obtained. TCRdb keeps only in-frame clones here, not all; method: immunoSEQ multiplex PCR. D and trimming were read from the DNA, whereas the V and J calls and clone size are those reported in that table. The repertoire holds roughly 120,000 clones, under 75% seen once, with under 10% in the top ten. V dropped 0 bases and J dropped 6; count of bases not matched to a gene: 8. The CDR3 has 16 amino acids. Germline lookup yields CDR1 GTSNPN and CDR2 SVGIG (reference sequence).

This chain links TRBV30 with TRBJ1-5, with 10 bases lining up with TRBD1. The sequencing sample was made of peripheral blood. The receptor was isolated from a woman aged 55-69 years with acute or convalescent COVID-19. The CDR3 DNA follows: TGTGCCTGGAGTGTAAGGGGGGACAGGGGATCTCAGCCCCAGCATTTT. It codes for CAWSVRGDRGSQPQHF. The full variable domain, its missing parts supplied by reference TRBV30 and TRBJ1-5, is SQTIHQWPATLVQPVGSPLSLECTVEGTSNPNLYWYRQAAGRGLQLLFYSVGIGQISSEVPQNLSASRPQDRQFILSSKKLLLSDSGFYLCAWSVRGDRGSQPQHFGDGTRLSIL.